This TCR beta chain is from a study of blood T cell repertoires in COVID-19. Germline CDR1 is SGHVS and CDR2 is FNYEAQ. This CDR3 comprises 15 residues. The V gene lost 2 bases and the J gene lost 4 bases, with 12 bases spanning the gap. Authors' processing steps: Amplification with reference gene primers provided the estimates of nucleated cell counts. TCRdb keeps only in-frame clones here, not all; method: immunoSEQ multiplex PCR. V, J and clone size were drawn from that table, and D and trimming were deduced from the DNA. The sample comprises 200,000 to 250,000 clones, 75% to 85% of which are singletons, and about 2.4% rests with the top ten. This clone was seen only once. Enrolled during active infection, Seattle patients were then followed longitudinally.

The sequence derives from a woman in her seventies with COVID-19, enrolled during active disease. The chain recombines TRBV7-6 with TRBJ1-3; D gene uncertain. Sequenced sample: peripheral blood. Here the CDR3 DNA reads TGTGCCAGCAGCTTAAGCCGGGTAGAGGGAAACACCATATATTTT. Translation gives CASSLSRVEGNTIYF.